This T cell receptor beta chain was sequenced in a study of control samples from healthy donors and cancer patients. The method was immunoSEQ multiplex PCR; TCRdb's version includes in-frame clones alone and lacks a portion of them. The sample yields about 21,000 clones, approximately 81% seen once. This clone was detected a few times. Germline V gene data show CDR1 as MGHRA and CDR2 as YSYEKL. After removal of 1 base from V and 8 bases from J, the junction contained 16 bases not matched to a gene. The CDR3 is 18 amino acids. This receptor was taken from a man in his 60s with colorectal cancer. This chain connects TRBV4-1 to TRBJ1-5; 8 nucleotides align to TRBD1. The sample taken for sequencing was PBMCs. The CDR3 sequence: CASSQGHGQGGPLKPQHF. In nucleotides, the CDR3 is TGCGCCAGCAGCCAAGGGCACGGACAGGGAGGCCCCCTCAAGCCCCAGCATTTT.